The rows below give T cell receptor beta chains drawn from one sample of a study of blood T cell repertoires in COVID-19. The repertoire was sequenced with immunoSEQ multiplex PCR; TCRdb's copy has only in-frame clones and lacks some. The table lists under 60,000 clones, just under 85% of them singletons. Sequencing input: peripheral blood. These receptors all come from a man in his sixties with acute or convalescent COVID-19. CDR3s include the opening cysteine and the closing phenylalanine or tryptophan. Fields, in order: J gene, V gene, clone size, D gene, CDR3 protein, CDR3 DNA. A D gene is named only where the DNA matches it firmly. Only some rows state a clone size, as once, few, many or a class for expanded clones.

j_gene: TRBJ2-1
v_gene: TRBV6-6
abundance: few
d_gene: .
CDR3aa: CASRYTGFNEQFF
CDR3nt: TGTGCCAGCAGGTACACAGGATTCAATGAGCAGTTCTTC

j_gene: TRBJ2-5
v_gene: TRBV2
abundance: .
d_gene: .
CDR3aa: CASSEGAAGQETQYF
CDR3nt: TGTGCCAGCAGTGAAGGGGCGGCGGGCCAAGAGACCCAGTACTTC

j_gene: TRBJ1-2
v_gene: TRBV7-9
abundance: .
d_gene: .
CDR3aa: CASSLASGLNYGYTF
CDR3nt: TGTGCCAGCAGCTTAGCGTCGGGACTCAACTATGGCTACACCTTC

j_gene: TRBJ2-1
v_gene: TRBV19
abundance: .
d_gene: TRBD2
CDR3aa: CASSTGTTYNEQFF
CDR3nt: TGTGCCAGTAGTACAGGGACTACCTACAATGAGCAGTTCTTC

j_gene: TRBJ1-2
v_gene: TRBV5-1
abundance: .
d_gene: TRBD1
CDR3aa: CASTRTGDSNYGYTF
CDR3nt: TGCGCCAGCACCCGGACAGGTGATTCTAACTATGGCTACACCTTC

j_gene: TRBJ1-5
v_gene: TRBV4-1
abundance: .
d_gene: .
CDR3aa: CASSQEAVQPQHF
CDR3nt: TGCGCCAGCAGCCAAGAGGCCGTACAGCCCCAGCATTTT

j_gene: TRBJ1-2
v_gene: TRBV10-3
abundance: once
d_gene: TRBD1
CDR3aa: CATMSTGGNYGYTF
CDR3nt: TGTGCCACCATGAGTACAGGGGGCAATTATGGCTACACCTTC

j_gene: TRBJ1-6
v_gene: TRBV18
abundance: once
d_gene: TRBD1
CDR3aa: CASSLGQNLNSPLHF
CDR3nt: TGTGCCAGCTCACTGGGACAGAACCTTAATTCACCCCTCCACTTT

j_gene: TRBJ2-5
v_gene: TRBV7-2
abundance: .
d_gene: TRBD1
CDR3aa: CASSRDRETQYF
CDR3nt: TGTGCCAGCAGCAGGGACAGAGAGACCCAGTACTTC

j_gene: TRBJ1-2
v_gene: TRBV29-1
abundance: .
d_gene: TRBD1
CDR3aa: CSVEVGQGAIRNGYTF
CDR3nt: TGCAGCGTCGAGGTGGGACAGGGGGCTATTAGGAATGGCTACACCTTC

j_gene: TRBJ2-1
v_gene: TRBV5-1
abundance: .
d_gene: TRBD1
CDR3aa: CASSVLQGAGYNEQFF
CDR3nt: TGCGCCAGCAGCGTACTACAGGGGGCTGGGTACAATGAGCAGTTCTTC

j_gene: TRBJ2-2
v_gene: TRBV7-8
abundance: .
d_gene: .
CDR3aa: CASSLVPRDGELFF
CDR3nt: TGTGCCAGCAGCTTAGTACCCCGGGACGGGGAGCTGTTTTTT

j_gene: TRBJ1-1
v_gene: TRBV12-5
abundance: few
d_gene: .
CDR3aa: CASGLETVEAFF
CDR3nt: TGTGCTAGTGGTTTGGAGACAGTTGAAGCTTTCTTT

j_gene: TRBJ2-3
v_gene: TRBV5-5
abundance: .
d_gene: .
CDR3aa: CASSTRADTQYF
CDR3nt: TGTGCCAGCAGCACCAGGGCAGATACGCAGTATTTT

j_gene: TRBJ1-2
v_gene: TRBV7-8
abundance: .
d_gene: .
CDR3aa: CASSRYSGLNYGYTF
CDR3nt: TGTGCCAGCAGCCGGTACTCGGGACTCAACTATGGCTACACCTTC

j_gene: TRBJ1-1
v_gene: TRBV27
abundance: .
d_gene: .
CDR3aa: CASRRSGNTEAFF
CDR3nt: TGTGCCAGCAGACGCTCGGGGAACACTGAAGCTTTCTTT

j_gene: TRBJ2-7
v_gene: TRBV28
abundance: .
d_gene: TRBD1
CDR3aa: CASSATDRGGAGQYF
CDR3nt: TGTGCCAGCAGCGCCACGGACAGGGGAGGAGCCGGGCAGTACTTC

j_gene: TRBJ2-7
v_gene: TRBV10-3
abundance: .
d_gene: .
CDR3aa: CAISGGDRGSYEQYF
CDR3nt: TGTGCCATCAGTGGTGGGGACCGGGGGAGCTACGAGCAGTACTTC

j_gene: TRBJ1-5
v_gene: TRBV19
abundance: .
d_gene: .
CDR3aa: CASSRDTGTRTSNQPQHF
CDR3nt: TGTGCCAGTAGCCGGGACACCGGGACCAGGACTAGCAATCAGCCCCAGCATTTT

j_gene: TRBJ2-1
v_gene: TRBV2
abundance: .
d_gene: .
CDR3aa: CASSVSFGSEQFF
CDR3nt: TGTGCCAGCAGTGTGTCATTCGGGAGTGAGCAGTTCTTC

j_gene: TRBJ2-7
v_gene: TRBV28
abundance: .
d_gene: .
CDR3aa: CASRTGRSEQYF
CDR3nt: TGTGCCAGCAGGACAGGGAGGAGCGAGCAGTACTTC

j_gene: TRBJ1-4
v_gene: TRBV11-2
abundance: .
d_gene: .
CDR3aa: CASSSGGENGKLFF
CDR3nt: TGTGCCAGCAGCTCCGGCGGGGAGAATGGAAAACTGTTTTTT

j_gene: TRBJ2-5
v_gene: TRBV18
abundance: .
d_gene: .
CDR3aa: CASSPPLQGEETQYF
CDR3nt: TGTGCCAGCTCACCACCGTTACAGGGAGAAGAGACCCAGTACTTC

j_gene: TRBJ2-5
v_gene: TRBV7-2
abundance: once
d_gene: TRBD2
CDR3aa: CASSLEIELAAQETQYF
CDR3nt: TGTGCCAGCAGCCTAGAGATCGAGCTAGCGGCTCAAGAGACCCAGTACTTC

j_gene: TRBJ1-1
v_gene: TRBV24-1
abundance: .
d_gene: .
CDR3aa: CATSDYSGTEAFF
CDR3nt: TGTGCCACCAGTGATTATTCAGGAACTGAAGCTTTCTTT

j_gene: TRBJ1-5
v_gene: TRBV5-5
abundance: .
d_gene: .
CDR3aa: CASSPLSAEGNQPQHF
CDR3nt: TGTGCCAGCAGCCCGCTGTCAGCTGAGGGCAATCAGCCCCAGCATTTT

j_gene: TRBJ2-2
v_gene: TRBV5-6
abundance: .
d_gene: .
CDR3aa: CASSSGVRGSDTGELFF
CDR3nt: TGTGCCAGCAGCTCGGGTGTTAGGGGCAGCGACACCGGGGAGCTGTTTTTT

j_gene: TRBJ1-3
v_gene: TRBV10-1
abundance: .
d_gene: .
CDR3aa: CASSGGLPSGNTIYF
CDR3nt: TGCGCCAGCAGTGGGGGACTGCCCTCTGGAAACACCATATATTTT

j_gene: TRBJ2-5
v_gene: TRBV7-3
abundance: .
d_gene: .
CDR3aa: CASTGTQYF
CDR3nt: TGTGCCAGCACGGGGACCCAGTACTTC

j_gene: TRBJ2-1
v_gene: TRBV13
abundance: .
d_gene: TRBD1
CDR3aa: CASSSQGATYNEQFF
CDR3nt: TGTGCCAGCAGCTCACAGGGGGCTACCTACAATGAGCAGTTCTTC

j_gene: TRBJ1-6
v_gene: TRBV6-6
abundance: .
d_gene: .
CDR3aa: CASSLGGSYNSPLHF
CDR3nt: TGTGCCAGCAGTTTGGGGGGCTCCTATAATTCACCCCTCCACTTT

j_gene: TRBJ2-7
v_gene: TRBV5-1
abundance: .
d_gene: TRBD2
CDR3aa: CASSRTSGGREQYF
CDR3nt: TGCGCCAGCAGCCGGACTAGCGGGGGCCGAGAGCAGTACTTC

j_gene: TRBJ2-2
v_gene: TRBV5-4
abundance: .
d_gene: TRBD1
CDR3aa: CTSSPISGTGNTGELFF
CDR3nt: TGTACCAGCAGCCCAATTTCCGGGACAGGGAACACCGGGGAGCTGTTTTTT

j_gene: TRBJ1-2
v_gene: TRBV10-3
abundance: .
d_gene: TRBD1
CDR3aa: CAISERDRESGGYTF
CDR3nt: TGTGCCATCAGTGAGCGGGACAGGGAGTCAGGTGGCTACACCTTC

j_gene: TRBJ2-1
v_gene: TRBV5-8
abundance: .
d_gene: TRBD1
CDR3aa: CASSRTGPGISSYNEQFF
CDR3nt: TGTGCCAGCAGTAGGACAGGGCCCGGGATAAGTTCCTACAATGAGCAGTTCTTC

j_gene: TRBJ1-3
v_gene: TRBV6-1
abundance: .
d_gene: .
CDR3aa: CASSRDGNSGNTIYF
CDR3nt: TGTGCCAGCAGCCGCGACGGGAACTCTGGAAACACCATATATTTT

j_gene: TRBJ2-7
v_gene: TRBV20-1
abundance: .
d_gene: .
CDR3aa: CSAIPRGEQYF
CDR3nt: TGCAGTGCCATCCCCCGGGGCGAGCAGTACTTC

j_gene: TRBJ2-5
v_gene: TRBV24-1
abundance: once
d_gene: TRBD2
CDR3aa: CATSDLAGAETQYF
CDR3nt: TGTGCCACCAGTGATTTAGCGGGGGCTGAGACCCAGTACTTC

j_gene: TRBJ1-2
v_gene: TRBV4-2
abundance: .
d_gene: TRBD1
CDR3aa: CASRDRGSANYGYTF
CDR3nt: TGTGCCAGCAGGGACAGGGGGAGCGCTAACTATGGCTACACCTTC

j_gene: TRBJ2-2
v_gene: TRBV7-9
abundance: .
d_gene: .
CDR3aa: CASSPPWGAGELFF
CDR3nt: TGTGCCAGCAGCCCGCCTTGGGGGGCCGGGGAGCTGTTTTTT

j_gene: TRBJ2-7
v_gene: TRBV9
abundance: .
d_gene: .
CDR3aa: CASSEGTHRDEQYF
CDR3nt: TGTGCCAGCAGCGAAGGGACTCACCGGGACGAGCAGTACTTC

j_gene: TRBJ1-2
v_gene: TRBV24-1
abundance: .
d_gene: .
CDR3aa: CATSDQYGYTF
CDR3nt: TGTGCCACCAGTGATCAGTATGGCTACACCTTC

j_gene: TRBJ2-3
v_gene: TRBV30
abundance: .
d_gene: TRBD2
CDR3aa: CAWSGAGGSWSTDTQYF
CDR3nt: TGTGCCTGGAGTGGCGCGGGGGGTTCATGGAGCACAGATACGCAGTATTTT

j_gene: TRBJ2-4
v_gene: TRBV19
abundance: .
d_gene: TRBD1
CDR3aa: CASSMAPGGGKNIQYF
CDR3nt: TGTGCCAGTAGTATGGCCCCAGGGGGCGGGAAAAACATTCAGTACTTC

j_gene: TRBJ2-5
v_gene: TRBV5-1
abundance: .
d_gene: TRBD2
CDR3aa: CASTVAGGQETQYF
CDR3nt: TGCGCCAGCACCGTAGCGGGGGGTCAAGAGACCCAGTACTTC

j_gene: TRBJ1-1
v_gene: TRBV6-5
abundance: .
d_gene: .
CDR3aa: CASIPTGMNTEAFF
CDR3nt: TGTGCCAGCATCCCTACAGGGATGAACACTGAAGCTTTCTTT

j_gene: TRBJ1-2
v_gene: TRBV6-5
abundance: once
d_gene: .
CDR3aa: CASSYSAGTAGGYTF
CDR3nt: TGTGCCAGCAGTTACTCAGCAGGGACCGCGGGGGGCTACACCTTC

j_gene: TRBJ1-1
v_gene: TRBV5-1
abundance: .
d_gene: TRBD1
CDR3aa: CASSRAGGTEAFF
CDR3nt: TGCGCCAGCAGCCGCGCAGGGGGCACTGAAGCTTTCTTT

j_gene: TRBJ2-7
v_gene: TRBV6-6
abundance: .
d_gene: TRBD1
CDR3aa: CASTAGQGHYEQYF
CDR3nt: TGTGCCAGCACGGCCGGACAGGGCCACTACGAGCAGTACTTC

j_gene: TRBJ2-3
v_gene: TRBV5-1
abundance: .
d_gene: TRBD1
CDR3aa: CASSRQGNTDTQYF
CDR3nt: TGCGCCAGCAGCCGACAGGGGAACACAGATACGCAGTATTTT

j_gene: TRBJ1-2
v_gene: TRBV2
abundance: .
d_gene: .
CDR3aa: CASSADGGYGYGYTF
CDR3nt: TGTGCCAGCAGTGCGGATGGGGGCTATGGGTATGGCTACACCTTC

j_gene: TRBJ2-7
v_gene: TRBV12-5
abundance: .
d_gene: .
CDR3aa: CASGSPNLRTYLYEQYF
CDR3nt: TGTGCTAGTGGCTCCCCTAATCTTCGGACTTACCTCTACGAGCAGTACTTC

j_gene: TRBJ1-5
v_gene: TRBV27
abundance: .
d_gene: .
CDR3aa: CASSFTGRNPQPQHF
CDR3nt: TGTGCCAGCAGTTTTACAGGAAGGAATCCTCAGCCCCAGCATTTT

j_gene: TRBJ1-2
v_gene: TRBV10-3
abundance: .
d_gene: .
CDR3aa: CAIRNGGAPTHYGYTF
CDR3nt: TGTGCCATCAGGAATGGAGGGGCGCCGACTCACTATGGCTACACCTTC

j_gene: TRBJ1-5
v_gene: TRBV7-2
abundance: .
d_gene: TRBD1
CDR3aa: CASSFGQVGQPQHF
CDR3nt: TGTGCCAGCAGCTTTGGACAGGTCGGACAGCCCCAGCATTTT

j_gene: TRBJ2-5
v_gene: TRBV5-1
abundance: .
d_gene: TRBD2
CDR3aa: CASSLQTSGGAETQYF
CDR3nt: TGCGCCAGCAGCTTGCAGACTAGCGGGGGGGCAGAGACCCAGTACTTC

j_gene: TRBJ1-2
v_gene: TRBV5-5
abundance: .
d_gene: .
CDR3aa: CASSPSGNGYTF
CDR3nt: TGTGCCAGCAGCCCATCGGGTAATGGCTACACCTTC

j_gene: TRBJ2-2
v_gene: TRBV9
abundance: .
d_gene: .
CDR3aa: CASSLDSPNTGELFF
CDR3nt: TGTGCCAGCAGCTTGGACAGCCCGAACACCGGGGAGCTGTTTTTT

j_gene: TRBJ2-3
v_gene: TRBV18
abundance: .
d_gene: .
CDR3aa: CASSLFFTDTQYF
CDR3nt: TGTGCCAGCTCACTCTTCTTCACAGATACGCAGTATTTT

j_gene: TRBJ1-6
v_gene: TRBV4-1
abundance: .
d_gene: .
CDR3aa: CASSQDLDSAYFSPLHF
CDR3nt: TGCGCCAGCAGCCAAGATCTTGACAGTGCCTATTTTTCACCCCTCCACTTT